This is a list of T cell receptor beta chains from one sample in a study of radiotherapy plus CTLA-4 blockade in lung cancer. This table comes from immunoSEQ multiplex PCR, and its TCRdb copy is limited to in-frame clones, with some not included. The sample consists of tens of thousands of clones, more than 60% of them appearing once. The sample was peripheral blood, taken from a patient treated with radiotherapy plus ipilimumab. The receptors were gathered from a human donor with non-small cell lung cancer who had a partial response to radiotherapy plus ipilimumab. Both conserved end residues are part of each CDR3. D genes are given only for firm matches. A row's size may be missing; if present it is once, few, many or a size class.

V	J	length	size	D	CDR3	DNA
TRBV9	TRBJ2-3	14	NA	TRBD2	CASSAGTSADTQYF	TGTGCCAGCAGCGCCGGGACTAGCGCAGATACGCAGTATTTT
TRBV6-5	TRBJ2-1	14	many	TRBD2	CASSRTSGGNEQFF	TGTGCCAGCAGTAGGACTAGCGGGGGTAATGAGCAGTTCTTC
TRBV9	TRBJ2-3	12	NA	NA	CASSVAPIHQYF	TGTGCCAGCAGCGTAGCCCCTATCCACCAGTATTTT
TRBV2	TRBJ2-7	14	NA	TRBD1	CASSVGDRVYEQYF	TGTGCCAGCAGTGTAGGTGACAGGGTATACGAGCAGTACTTC
TRBV19	TRBJ2-5	16	NA	TRBD2	CASSVKSGGVQETQYF	TGTGCCAGTAGTGTGAAGTCGGGGGGAGTCCAAGAGACCCAGTACTTC
TRBV29-1	TRBJ1-3	13	medium-sized	NA	CSVLQQGGNTIYF	TGCAGCGTTCTTCAGCAGGGGGGAAACACCATATATTTT
TRBV6-1	TRBJ2-5	16	NA	TRBD1	CASSEVFWRDRVTQYF	TGTGCCAGCAGTGAAGTCTTTTGGAGGGACAGGGTGACCCAGTACTTC
TRBV6-1	TRBJ1-1	12	NA	NA	CASINLSTEAFF	TGTGCCAGCATCAATTTGAGTACTGAAGCTTTCTTT
TRBV18	TRBJ1-5	17	NA	TRBD1	CASSSTGGEVGNQPQHF	TGTGCCAGCTCATCCACAGGGGGGGAGGTCGGCAATCAGCCCCAGCATTTT
TRBV7-3	TRBJ1-1	15	NA	NA	CASSLYGKTNTEAFF	TGTGCCAGCAGCTTATACGGGAAAACGAACACTGAAGCTTTCTTT
TRBV9	TRBJ2-1	14	few	NA	CASSVGISGNEQFF	TGTGCCAGCAGCGTAGGAATTAGCGGCAATGAGCAGTTCTTC
TRBV7-2	TRBJ1-1	15	NA	TRBD1	CASSPRQGPRTEAFF	TGTGCCAGCAGCCCGAGACAGGGCCCGAGAACTGAAGCTTTCTTT
TRBV25-1	TRBJ1-2	15	NA	TRBD1	CASSARTGRNYGYTF	TGTGCCAGCAGTGCCCGGACAGGGCGTAACTATGGCTACACCTTC
TRBV18	TRBJ1-4	14	once	NA	CASSPSARDEKLFF	TGTGCCAGCTCACCATCGGCCCGGGATGAAAAACTGTTTTTT
TRBV19	TRBJ2-5	15	NA	NA	CASSTLGQGTETQYF	TGTGCCAGTAGCACCCTTGGGCAGGGAACAGAGACCCAGTACTTC
TRBV30	TRBJ2-7	13	NA	NA	CAWRRGGVHEQYF	TGTGCCTGGAGGAGGGGGGGGGTGCACGAGCAGTACTTC
TRBV2	TRBJ2-1	12	NA	NA	CASSDARYEQFF	TGTGCCAGCAGTGATGCCAGATATGAGCAGTTCTTC
TRBV9	TRBJ2-3	15	NA	NA	CASSVDATSTDTQYF	TGTGCCAGCAGCGTAGACGCCACTAGCACAGATACGCAGTATTTT
TRBV6-1	TRBJ2-5	15	once	TRBD2	CASSGLAGGPETQYF	TGTGCCAGCAGTGGGCTAGCGGGGGGGCCGGAGACCCAGTACTTC
TRBV7-2	TRBJ2-2	13	NA	NA	CASSLTNTGELFF	TGTGCCAGCAGCCTTACTAACACCGGGGAGCTGTTTTTT
TRBV11-2	TRBJ2-1	15	NA	TRBD1	CASSLPRTGDNEQFF	TGTGCCAGCAGCTTACCCCGGACAGGCGATAATGAGCAGTTCTTC
TRBV25-1	TRBJ1-4	13	NA	NA	CASMDSVNEKLFF	TGTGCCAGTATGGACAGCGTAAATGAAAAACTGTTTTTT
TRBV30	TRBJ2-1	15	NA	TRBD2	CAWRSGGRANNEQFF	TGTGCCTGGAGGTCGGGGGGTCGAGCTAACAATGAGCAGTTCTTC
TRBV6-5	TRBJ1-5	15	NA	TRBD1	CASGTGTNSNQPQHF	TGTGCCAGTGGGACAGGGACTAATAGCAATCAGCCCCAGCATTTT
TRBV19	TRBJ2-7	15	NA	NA	CASAYSGTQTYEQYF	TGTGCCAGTGCCTATTCCGGGACACAGACCTACGAGCAGTACTTC
TRBV6-1	TRBJ2-7	15	NA	TRBD2	CASSQRTSGHYEQYF	TGTGCCAGCAGTCAGAGGACTAGCGGACACTACGAGCAGTACTTC
TRBV19	TRBJ1-1	12	few	NA	CASSTRTAEAFF	TGTGCCAGTAGTACGCGGACAGCTGAAGCTTTCTTT
TRBV6-5	TRBJ2-5	15	NA	TRBD2	CASSYSGLAQETQYF	TGTGCCAGCAGTTACTCGGGACTAGCTCAAGAGACCCAGTACTTC
TRBV27	TRBJ2-7	14	NA	TRBD1	CASSRDRIVYEQYF	TGTGCCAGCAGCCGGGACAGAATAGTCTACGAGCAGTACTTC
TRBV7-2	TRBJ2-5	17	NA	NA	CASSLGQGRGGKETQYF	TGTGCCAGCAGCTTAGGACAGGGGCGGGGGGGAAAAGAGACCCAGTACTTC
TRBV5-6	TRBJ1-2	12	NA	NA	CASSKRAYGYTF	TGTGCCAGCAGCAAGAGAGCTTATGGCTACACCTTC
TRBV5-1	TRBJ2-3	15	NA	NA	CASSFQGGEVNTQYF	TGCGCCAGCAGCTTCCAGGGGGGAGAAGTGAATACGCAGTATTTT
TRBV27	TRBJ1-6	12	once	NA	CASSFRNSPLHF	TGTGCCAGCAGTTTCCGTAATTCACCCCTCCACTTT
TRBV14	TRBJ1-4	14	NA	NA	CASSQESGDEKLFF	TGTGCCAGCAGCCAAGAGTCCGGGGATGAAAAACTGTTTTTT
TRBV10-3	TRBJ2-3	13	few	NA	CAISAYSTDTQYF	TGTGCCATCAGCGCCTATAGCACAGATACGCAGTATTTT
TRBV9	TRBJ2-7	14	NA	TRBD2	CASSLGTSGGAIYF	TGTGCCAGCAGCTTGGGGACTAGCGGGGGGGCGATCTACTTC
TRBV29-1	TRBJ2-2	17	NA	TRBD1	CSVTGTGGIKNTGELFF	TGCAGCGTCACCGGGACAGGGGGCATCAAGAACACCGGGGAGCTGTTTTTT
TRBV6-5	TRBJ2-2	14	NA	NA	CASSYGHNTGELFF	TGTGCCAGCAGTTACGGCCACAACACCGGGGAGCTGTTTTTT
TRBV7-2	TRBJ2-3	17	few	NA	CASSLAARAGRQDTQYF	TGTGCCAGCAGCTTAGCCGCTAGGGCGGGGAGACAAGATACGCAGTATTTT
TRBV7-2	TRBJ2-7	14	NA	TRBD1	CASSRDRGIGEQYF	TGTGCCAGCAGCCGGGACAGGGGGATAGGCGAGCAGTACTTC
TRBV7-6	TRBJ2-3	13	NA	NA	CASSPGVTDTQYF	TGTGCCAGCAGCCCCGGGGTCACAGATACGCAGTATTTT
TRBV19	TRBJ2-7	15	NA	TRBD1	CASSIGDRPLYEQYF	TGTGCCAGTAGTATCGGGGACAGGCCCCTCTACGAGCAGTACTTC
TRBV11-2	TRBJ2-7	13	NA	TRBD1	CASSHGTVYEQYF	TGTGCCAGCAGCCACGGGACAGTCTACGAGCAGTACTTC
TRBV7-8	TRBJ2-5	13	NA	TRBD1	CASSHGQGETQYF	TGTGCCAGCAGCCATGGACAGGGAGAGACCCAGTACTTC
TRBV12-5	TRBJ2-1	21	NA	TRBD1	CASGPNSKLTGTATTYNEQFF	TGTGCTAGTGGTCCAAACTCGAAGCTCACCGGGACAGCCACAACCTACAATGAGCAGTTCTTC
TRBV6-5	TRBJ2-2	14	NA	TRBD2	CASKGTSVPGELFF	TGTGCCAGCAAAGGGACTAGCGTTCCCGGGGAGCTGTTTTTT